This note documents a single T cell receptor beta chain sequence. These data originate in a study of cytomegalovirus exposure and HLA in healthy donors. This CDR3 spans 16 amino acids. CDR1 and CDR2 from the germline V gene are SGHKS and YYEKEE (reference sequence). Between the trimmed V and J ends, which lost 1 base and 4 bases, there was a span of 16 bases. Researchers ran the PCR with 60 Vbeta and 13 Jbeta primers. Generated by immunoSEQ multiplex PCR, the TCRdb table keeps only in-frame clones and is missing some. The sample carries 110,000 or so clones, roughly 13% recorded once. Sequenced sample: PBMCs. This TCR was sampled from a man aged 40-49 years in good health and CMV-seropositive. This chain connects TRBV5-5 to TRBJ2-3; weak D call: TRBD1 (6 bases). The CDR3 sequence is CASSLRGTPNADTQYF. The CDR3 DNA follows: TGTGCCAGCAGCTTGAGAGGGACACCGAACGCAGATACGCAGTATTTT. Full variable domain (rest looked up from reference TRBV5-5 and TRBJ2-3): DAGVTQSPTHLIKTRGQQVTLRCSPISGHKSVSWYQQVLGQGPQFIFQYYEKEERGRGNFPDRFSARQFPNYSSELNVNALLLGDSALYLCASSLRGTPNADTQYFGPGTRLTVL.